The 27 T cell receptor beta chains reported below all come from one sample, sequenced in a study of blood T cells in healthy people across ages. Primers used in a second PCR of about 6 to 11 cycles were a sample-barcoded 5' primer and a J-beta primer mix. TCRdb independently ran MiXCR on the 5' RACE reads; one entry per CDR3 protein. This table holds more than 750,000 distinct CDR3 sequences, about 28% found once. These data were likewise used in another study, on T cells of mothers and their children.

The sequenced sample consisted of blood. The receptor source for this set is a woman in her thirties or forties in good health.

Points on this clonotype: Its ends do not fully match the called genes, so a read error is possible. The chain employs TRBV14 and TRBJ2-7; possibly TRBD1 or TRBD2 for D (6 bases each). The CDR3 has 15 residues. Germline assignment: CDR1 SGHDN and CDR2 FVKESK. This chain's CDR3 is CASSQGGGPSYELYF. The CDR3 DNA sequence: TGTGCCAGCAGCCAAGGAGGGGGGCCCTCCTACGAGCTGTACTTC.

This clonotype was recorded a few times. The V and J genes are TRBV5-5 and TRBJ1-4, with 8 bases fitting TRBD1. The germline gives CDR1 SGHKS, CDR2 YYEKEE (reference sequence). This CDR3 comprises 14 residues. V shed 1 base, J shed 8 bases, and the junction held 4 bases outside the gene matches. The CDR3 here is CASSLNRGDEKLFF. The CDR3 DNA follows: TGTGCCAGCAGCTTGAACAGGGGGGACGAAAAACTGTTTTTT.

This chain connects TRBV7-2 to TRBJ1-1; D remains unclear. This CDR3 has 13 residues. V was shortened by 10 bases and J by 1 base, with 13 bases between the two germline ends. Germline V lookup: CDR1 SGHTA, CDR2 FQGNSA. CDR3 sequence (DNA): TGTGCCATCGGGCCACAGCCGAACACTGAAGCTTTCTTT. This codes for CAIGPQPNTEAFF.

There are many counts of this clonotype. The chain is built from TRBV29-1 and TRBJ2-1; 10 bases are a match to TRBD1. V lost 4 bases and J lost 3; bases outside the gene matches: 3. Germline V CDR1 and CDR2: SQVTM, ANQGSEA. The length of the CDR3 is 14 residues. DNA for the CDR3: TGCAGCGTTGGAGGACAGGGGGACTACAATGAGCAGTTCTTC. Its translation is CSVGGQGDYNEQFF.

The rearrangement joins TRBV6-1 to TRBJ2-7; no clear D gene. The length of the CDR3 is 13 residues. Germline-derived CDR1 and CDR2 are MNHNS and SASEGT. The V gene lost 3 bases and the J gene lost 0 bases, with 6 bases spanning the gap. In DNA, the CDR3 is TGTGCCAGCAGTGACCAGAGCTCCTACGAGCAGTACTTC. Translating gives CASSDQSSYEQYF.

Written as DNA, the CDR3 is TGCAGTGCTGAAGAGGGGGGGCCAGAGACCCAGTACTTC. The encoded protein is CSAEEGGPETQYF. The rearrangement links TRBV20-1 to TRBJ2-5; possible D gene TRBD2, 7 bases. The V gene lost 5 bases and the J gene lost 4 bases, with 14 bases spanning the gap. Germline V lookup: CDR1 DFQATT, CDR2 SNEGSKA (reference sequence). The CDR3 covers 13 residues.

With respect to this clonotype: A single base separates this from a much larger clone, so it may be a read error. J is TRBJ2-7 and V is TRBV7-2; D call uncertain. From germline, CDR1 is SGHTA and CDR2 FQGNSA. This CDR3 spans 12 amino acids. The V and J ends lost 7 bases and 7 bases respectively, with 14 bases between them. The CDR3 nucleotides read TGTGCCAGCACACCAACCTACAATGAGCAGTACTTC. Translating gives CASTPTYNEQYF.

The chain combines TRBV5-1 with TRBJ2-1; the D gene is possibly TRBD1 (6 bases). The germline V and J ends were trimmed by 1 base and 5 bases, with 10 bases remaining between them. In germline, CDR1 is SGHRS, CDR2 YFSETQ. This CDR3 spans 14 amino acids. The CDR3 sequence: CASSLQGSHNEQFF. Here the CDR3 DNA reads TGCGCCAGCAGCTTGCAGGGGTCACACAATGAGCAGTTCTTC.

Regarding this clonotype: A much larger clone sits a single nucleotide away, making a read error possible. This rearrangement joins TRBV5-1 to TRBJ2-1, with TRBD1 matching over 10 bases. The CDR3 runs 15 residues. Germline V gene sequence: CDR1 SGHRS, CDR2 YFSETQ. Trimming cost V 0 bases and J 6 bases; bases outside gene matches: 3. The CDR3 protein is CASSLGDRGINEQFF. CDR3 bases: TGCGCCAGCAGCTTGGGGGACAGGGGTATCAATGAGCAGTTCTTC.

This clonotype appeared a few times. The DNA of the CDR3 is TGTGCCAGCAGCTCCCTTTTTGACGCGAGGAGCTCCTACGAGCAGTACTTC. This gives the protein CASSSLFDARSSYEQYF. The V call is TRBV6-2 or TRBV6-3, the J call TRBJ2-7; D not certain. The V end was cut by 6 bases, the J end by 0 bases, with 21 bases between. The CDR3 is 17 amino acids. Germline values: CDR1 MNHEY, CDR2 SVGEGT.

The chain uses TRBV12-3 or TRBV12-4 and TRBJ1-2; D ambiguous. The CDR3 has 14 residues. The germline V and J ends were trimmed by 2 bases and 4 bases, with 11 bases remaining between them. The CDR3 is CASSLRVSLYGYTF. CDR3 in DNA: TGTGCCAGCAGTTTAAGGGTCTCCCTCTATGGCTACACCTTC.

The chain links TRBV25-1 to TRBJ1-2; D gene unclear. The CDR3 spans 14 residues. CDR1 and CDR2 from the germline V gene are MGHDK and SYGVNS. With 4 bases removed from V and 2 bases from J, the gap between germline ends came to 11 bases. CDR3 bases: TGTGCCAGCAGTGGCGGACTGGCGAACTATGGCTACACCTTC. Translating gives CASSGGLANYGYTF.

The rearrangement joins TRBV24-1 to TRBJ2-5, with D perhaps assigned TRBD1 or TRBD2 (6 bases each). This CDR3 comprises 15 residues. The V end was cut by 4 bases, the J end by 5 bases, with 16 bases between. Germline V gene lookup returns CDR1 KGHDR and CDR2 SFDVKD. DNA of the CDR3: TGTGCCACCAGTGACCCACGGGGGCCTGAGGAGACCCAGTACTTC. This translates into CATSDPRGPEETQYF.

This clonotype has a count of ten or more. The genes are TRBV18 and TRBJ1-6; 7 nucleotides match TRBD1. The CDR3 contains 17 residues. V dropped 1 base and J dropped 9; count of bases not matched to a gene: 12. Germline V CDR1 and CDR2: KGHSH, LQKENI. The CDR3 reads CASSPQAQQGLGSPLHF. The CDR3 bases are TGTGCCAGCTCACCACAAGCACAACAGGGGTTGGGTTCACCCCTCCACTTT.

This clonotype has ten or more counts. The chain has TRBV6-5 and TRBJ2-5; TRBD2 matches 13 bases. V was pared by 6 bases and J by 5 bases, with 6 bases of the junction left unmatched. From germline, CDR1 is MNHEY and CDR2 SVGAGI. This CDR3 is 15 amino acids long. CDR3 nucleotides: TGTGCCAGCAGCCGGACTAGCGGGGGATCGGAGACCCAGTACTTC. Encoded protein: CASSRTSGGSETQYF.

The CDR3: CASSQARGWPKGETQYF. The CDR3 DNA follows: TGTGCCAGCAGCCAGGCCAGGGGGTGGCCAAAAGGGGAGACCCAGTACTTC. V is TRBV28 and J is TRBJ2-5, with 7 bases matching TRBD1. Losses at the gene ends were 6 bases for V and 5 bases for J; bases not matched to a gene: 18. Germline loops: CDR1 MDHEN, CDR2 SYDVKM. The CDR3 spans 17 residues.

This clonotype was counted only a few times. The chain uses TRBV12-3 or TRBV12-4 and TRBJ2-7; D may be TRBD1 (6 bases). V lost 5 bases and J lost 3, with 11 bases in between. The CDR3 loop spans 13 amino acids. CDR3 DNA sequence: TGTGCCAGCAGTCCGGACAGATACTACGAGCAGTACTTC. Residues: CASSPDRYYEQYF.

CDR3 nucleotides: TGTGCCAGCAGTTTTCAGGGTATCAACACCGGGGAGCTGTTTTTT. It specifies CASSFQGINTGELFF. V is TRBV28 and J is TRBJ2-2, with TRBD1 as a possible D gene (5 bases). Trimming removed 3 bases from V and 2 bases from J, with 10 bases in between. The CDR3 runs to 15 residues. CDR1 and CDR2 (germline): MDHEN, SYDVKM.

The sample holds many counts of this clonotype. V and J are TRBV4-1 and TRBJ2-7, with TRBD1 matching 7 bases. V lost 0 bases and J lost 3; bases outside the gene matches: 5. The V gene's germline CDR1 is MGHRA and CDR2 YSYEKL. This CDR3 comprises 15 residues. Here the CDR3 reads CASSQDTGTDYEQYF. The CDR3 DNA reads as TGCGCCAGCAGCCAAGACACCGGGACAGACTACGAGCAGTACTTC.

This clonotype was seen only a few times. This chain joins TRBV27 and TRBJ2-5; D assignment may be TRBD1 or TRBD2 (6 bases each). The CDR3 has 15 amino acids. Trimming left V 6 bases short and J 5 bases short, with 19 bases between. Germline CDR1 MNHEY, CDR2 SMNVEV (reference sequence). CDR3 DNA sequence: TGTGCCAGCAGCTTGGGGGGCCCCGTGAGGGAGACCCAGTACTTC. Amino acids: CASSLGGPVRETQYF.

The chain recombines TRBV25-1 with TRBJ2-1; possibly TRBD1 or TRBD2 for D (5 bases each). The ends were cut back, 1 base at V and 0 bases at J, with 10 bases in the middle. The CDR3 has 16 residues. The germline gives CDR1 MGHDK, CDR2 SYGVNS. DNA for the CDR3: TGTGCCAGCAGTGAATCAGAGGGGAGCTCCTACAATGAGCAGTTCTTC. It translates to CASSESEGSSYNEQFF. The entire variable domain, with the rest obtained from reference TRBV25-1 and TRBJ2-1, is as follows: EADIYQTPRYLVIGTGKKITLECSQTMGHDKMYWYQQDPGMELHLIHYSYGVNSTEKGDLSSESTVSRIRTEHFPLTLESARPSHTSQYLCASSESEGSSYNEQFFGPGTRLTVL.

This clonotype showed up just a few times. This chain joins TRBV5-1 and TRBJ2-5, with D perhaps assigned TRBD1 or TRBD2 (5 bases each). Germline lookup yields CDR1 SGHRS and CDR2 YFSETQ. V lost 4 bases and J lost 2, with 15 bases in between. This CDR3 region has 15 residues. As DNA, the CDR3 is TGCGCCAGCAGCCGGGGACCGACTCCGCAAGAGACCCAGTACTTC. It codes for CASSRGPTPQETQYF.

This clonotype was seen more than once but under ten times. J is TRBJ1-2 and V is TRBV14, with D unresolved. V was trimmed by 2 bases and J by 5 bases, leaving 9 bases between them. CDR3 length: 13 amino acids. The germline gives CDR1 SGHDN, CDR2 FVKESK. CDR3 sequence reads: CASSQTREYGYTF. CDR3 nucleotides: TGTGCCAGCAGCCAAACAAGGGAGTATGGCTACACCTTC.

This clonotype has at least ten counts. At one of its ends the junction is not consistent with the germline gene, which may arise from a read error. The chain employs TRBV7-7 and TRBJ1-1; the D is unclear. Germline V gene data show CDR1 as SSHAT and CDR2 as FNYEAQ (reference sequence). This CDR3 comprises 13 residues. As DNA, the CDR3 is TGTGCTAGCAGCTCGCGCCGGGGTAGTGAAGCTTTCTTT. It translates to CASSSRRGSEAFF.

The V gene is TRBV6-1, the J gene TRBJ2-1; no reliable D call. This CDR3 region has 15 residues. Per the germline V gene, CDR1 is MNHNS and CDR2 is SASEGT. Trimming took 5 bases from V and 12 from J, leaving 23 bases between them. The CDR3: CASSSGIRPVGGQFF. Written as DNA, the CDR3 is TGTGCCAGCAGTTCGGGCATACGCCCTGTTGGCGGGCAGTTCTTC.

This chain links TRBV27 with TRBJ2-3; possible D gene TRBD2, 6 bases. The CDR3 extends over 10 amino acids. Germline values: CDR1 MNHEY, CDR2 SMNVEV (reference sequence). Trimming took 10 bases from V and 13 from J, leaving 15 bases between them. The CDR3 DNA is TGTGCCATCCCGGCTCGGGGGAAGTATTTT. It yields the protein CAIPARGKYF.

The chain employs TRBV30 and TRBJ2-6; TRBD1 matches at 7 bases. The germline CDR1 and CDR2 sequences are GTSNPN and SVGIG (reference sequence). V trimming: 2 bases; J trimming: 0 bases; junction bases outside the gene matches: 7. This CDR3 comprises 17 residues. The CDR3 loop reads CAWSRDRGFSGANVLTF. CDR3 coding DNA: TGTGCCTGGAGTAGGGACAGAGGCTTCTCTGGGGCCAACGTCCTGACTTTC.